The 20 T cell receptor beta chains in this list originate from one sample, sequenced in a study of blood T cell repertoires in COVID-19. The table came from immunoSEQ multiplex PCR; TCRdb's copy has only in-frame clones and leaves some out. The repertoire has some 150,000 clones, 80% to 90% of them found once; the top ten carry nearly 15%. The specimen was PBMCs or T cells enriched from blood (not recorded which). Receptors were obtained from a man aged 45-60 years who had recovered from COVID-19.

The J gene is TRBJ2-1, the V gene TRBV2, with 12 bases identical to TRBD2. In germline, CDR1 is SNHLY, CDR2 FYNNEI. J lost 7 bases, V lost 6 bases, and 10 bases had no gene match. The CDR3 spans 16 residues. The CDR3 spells CASSPGLAGRRNEQFF. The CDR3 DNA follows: TGTGCCAGCAGCCCGGGACTAGCGGGCCGCCGAAATGAGCAGTTCTTC.

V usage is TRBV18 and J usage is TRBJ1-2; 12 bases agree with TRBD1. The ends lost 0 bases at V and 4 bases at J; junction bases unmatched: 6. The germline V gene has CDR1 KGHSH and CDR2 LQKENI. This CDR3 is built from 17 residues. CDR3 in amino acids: CASSPPTGTGGFYGYTF. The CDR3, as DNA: TGTGCCAGCTCACCACCGACCGGGACAGGGGGCTTCTATGGCTACACCTTC.

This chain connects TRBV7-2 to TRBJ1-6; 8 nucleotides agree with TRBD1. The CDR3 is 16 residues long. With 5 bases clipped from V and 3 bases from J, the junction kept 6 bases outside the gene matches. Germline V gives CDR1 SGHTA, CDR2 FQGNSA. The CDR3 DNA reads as TGTGCCAGCAGCGCAGGGGGCACCTTCTATAATTCACCCCTCCACTTT. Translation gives CASSAGGTFYNSPLHF.

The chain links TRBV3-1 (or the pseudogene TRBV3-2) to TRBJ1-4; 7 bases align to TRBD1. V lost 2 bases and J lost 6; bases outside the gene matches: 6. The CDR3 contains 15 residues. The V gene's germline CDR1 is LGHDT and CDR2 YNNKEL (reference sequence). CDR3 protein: CASSQLDRKHEKLFF. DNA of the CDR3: TGTGCCAGCAGCCAACTGGACAGGAAACATGAAAAACTGTTTTTT.

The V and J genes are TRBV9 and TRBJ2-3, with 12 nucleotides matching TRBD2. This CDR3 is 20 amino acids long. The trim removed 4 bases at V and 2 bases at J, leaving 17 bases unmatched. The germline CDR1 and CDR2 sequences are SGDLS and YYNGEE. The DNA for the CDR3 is TGTGCCAGCAGCTTCCGACTAGCGGGGGCACCGAGGCCTTTCACAGATACGCAGTATTTT. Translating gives CASSFRLAGAPRPFTDTQYF.

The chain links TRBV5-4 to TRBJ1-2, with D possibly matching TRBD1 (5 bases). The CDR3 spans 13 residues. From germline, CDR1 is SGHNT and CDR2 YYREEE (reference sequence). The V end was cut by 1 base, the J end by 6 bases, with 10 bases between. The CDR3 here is CASSLQAGNGYTF. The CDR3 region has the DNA TGTGCCAGCAGCTTGCAGGCAGGGAATGGCTACACCTTC.

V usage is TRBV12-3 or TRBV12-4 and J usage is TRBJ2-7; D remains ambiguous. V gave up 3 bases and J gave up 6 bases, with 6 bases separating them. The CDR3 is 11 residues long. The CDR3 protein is CASSFGFEQYF. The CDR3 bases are TGTGCCAGCAGTTTCGGGTTCGAGCAGTACTTC.

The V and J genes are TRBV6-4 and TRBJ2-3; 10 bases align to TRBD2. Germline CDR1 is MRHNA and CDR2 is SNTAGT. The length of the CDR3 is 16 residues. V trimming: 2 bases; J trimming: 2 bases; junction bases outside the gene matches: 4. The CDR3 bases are TGTGCCAGCAGTGACGGGAGCGGGGGGGCCACAGATACGCAGTATTTT. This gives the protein CASSDGSGGATDTQYF.

CDR3: CASSQWGGSSYNEQFF. The CDR3 coding sequence is TGTGCCAGCAGCCAATGGGGCGGTAGCTCCTACAATGAGCAGTTCTTC. This chain links TRBV3-1 (or the pseudogene TRBV3-2) with TRBJ2-1; tentative D call: TRBD1 (5 bases). CDR1 LGHDT and CDR2 YNNKEL come from the germline V gene (reference sequence). CDR3 size: 16 residues. V shed 2 bases and J shed 0 bases, with 11 bases lying between them.

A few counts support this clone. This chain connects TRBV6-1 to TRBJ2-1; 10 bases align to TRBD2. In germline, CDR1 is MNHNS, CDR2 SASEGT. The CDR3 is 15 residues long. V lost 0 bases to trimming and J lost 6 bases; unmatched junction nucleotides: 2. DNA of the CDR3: TGTGCCAGCAGTGAAGCAGCGGGGGGGCCCAATGAGCAGTTCTTC. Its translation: CASSEAAGGPNEQFF.

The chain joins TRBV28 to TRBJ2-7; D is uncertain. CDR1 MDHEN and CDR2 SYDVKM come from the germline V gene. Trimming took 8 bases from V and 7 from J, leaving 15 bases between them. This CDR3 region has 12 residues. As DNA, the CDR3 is TGTGCCAGCCGAGCTCCCAAGAGAGAGCAGTACTTC. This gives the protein CASRAPKREQYF.

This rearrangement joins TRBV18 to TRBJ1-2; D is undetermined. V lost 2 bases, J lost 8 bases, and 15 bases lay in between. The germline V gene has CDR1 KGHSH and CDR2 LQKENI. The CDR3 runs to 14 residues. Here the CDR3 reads CASSPFRGSGGYTF. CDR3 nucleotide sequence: TGTGCCAGCTCACCATTTAGAGGCTCGGGGGGCTACACCTTC.

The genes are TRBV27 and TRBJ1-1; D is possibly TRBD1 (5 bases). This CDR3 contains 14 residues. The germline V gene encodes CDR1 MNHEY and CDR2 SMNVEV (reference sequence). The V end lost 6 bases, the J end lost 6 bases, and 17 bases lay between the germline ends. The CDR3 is CASRPRGEGSEAFF. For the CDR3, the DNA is TGTGCCAGCAGACCTCGAGGGGAGGGTTCTGAAGCTTTCTTT.

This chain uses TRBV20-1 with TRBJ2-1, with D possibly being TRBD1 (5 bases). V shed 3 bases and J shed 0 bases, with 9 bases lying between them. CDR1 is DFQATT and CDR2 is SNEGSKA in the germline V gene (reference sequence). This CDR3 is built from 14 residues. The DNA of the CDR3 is TGCAGTGCTAGTGCCAGGGACTCCTACAATGAGCAGTTCTTC. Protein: CSASARDSYNEQFF.

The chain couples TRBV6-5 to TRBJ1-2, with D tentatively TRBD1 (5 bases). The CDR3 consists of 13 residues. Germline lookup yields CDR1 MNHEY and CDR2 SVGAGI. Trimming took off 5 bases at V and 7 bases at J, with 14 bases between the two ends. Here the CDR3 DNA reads TGTGCCAGCAGTAGAGACAGAGTGGGTGGCTACACCTTC. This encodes CASSRDRVGGYTF.

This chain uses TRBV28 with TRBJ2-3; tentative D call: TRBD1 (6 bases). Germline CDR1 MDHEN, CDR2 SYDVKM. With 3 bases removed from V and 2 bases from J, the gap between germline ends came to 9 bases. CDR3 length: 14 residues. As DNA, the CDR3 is TGTGCCAGCAGTTTGAGGGGGATCACAGATACGCAGTATTTT. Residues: CASSLRGITDTQYF.

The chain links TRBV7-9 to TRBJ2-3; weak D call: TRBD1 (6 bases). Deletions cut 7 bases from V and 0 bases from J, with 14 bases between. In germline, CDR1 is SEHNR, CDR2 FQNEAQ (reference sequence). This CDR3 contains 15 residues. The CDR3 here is CASTIRTASTDTQYF. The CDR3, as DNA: TGTGCCAGCACAATTCGGACAGCTAGCACAGATACGCAGTATTTT.

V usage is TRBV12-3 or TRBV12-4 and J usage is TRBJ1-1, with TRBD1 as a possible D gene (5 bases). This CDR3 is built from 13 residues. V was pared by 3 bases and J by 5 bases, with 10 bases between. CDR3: CASSLGQGTEAFF. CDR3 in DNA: TGTGCCAGCAGTTTGGGGCAGGGAACTGAAGCTTTCTTT.

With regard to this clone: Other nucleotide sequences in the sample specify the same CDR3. The DNA for the CDR3 is TGCGCCAGCAGCTCCGGACAGGGAGGGACAGATACGCAGTATTTT. Its protein product is CASSSGQGGTDTQYF. The J gene is TRBJ2-3, the V gene TRBV5-1; tentative D call: TRBD1 (8 bases). CDR1 and CDR2 from the germline V gene are SGHRS and YFSETQ. This CDR3 comprises 15 residues. V was trimmed by 3 bases and J by 3 bases, leaving 14 bases between them.

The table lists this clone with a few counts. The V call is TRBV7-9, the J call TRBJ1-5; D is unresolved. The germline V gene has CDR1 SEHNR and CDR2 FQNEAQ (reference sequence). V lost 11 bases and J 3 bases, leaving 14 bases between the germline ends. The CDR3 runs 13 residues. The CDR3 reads CAGEKGDNQPQHF. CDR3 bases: TGTGCCGGGGAGAAAGGTGACAATCAGCCCCAGCATTTT.